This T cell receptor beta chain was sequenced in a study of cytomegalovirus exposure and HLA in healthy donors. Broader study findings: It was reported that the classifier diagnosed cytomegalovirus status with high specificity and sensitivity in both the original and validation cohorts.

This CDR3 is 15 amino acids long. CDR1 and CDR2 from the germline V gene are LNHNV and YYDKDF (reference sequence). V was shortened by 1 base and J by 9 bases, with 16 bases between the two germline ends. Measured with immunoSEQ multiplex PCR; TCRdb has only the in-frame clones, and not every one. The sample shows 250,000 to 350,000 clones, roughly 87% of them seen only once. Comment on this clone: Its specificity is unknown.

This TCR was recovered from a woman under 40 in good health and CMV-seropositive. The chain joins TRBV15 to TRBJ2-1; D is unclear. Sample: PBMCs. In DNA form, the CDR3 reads TGTGCCACCAGCAGAGGATTAGAAGGCAGATTTGAGCAGTTCTTC. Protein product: CATSRGLEGRFEQFF.